A selection of T cell receptor beta chains follows, all from one sample in a study of T cell repertoires in cytomegalovirus infection. The antigens these receptors bind are not known. In TCRdb, the reads were re-called with MiXCR into one record per CDR3 protein. The sample carries around 500,000 distinct CDR3 sequences, roughly 46% recorded once. This material consisted of cultured PBMCs, taken from culture after CMV antigen stimulation. The source of these receptors is a human donor in good health (CMV status not recorded). Some clones in this sample may be carry-over from other donors' samples. Both conserved end residues are part of each CDR3.

V gene: TRBV19; J gene: TRBJ1-1; CDR3 protein: CASNMMNTEAFF
V gene: TRBV7-9; J gene: TRBJ1-5; CDR3 protein: CASSLEGLQPQHF
V gene: TRBV7-2; J gene: TRBJ1-1; CDR3 protein: CASSLGTGVVDTEAFF
V gene: TRBV6-2/TRBV6-3; J gene: TRBJ2-3; CDR3 protein: CASSYTQYKPTDTQYF
V gene: TRBV7-2; J gene: TRBJ2-1; CDR3 protein: CASSKRIRTVTPLYNEQFF
V gene: TRBV7-2; J gene: TRBJ2-3; CDR3 protein: CASSLRPGADTQYF
V gene: TRBV7-2; J gene: TRBJ2-7; CDR3 protein: CASRPGLAGYEQYF
V gene: TRBV7-6; J gene: TRBJ2-3; CDR3 protein: CASSLLAGGPSVADTQYF
V gene: TRBV6-2/TRBV6-3; J gene: TRBJ2-3; CDR3 protein: CASRPTSADTQYF
V gene: TRBV6-5; J gene: TRBJ2-5; CDR3 protein: CASSYGVSGRRETQYF
V gene: TRBV19; J gene: TRBJ2-5; CDR3 protein: CASSILTRGRETQYF
V gene: TRBV19; J gene: TRBJ2-4; CDR3 protein: CASSIPLAKNIQYF
V gene: TRBV4-1; J gene: TRBJ2-5; CDR3 protein: CASSAGGYEETQYF
V gene: TRBV7-6; J gene: TRBJ2-5; CDR3 protein: CASSGNPTGARAQYF
V gene: TRBV28; J gene: TRBJ2-3; CDR3 protein: CASSTSPPGADTQYF
V gene: TRBV6-5; J gene: TRBJ2-3; CDR3 protein: CATRSVGADTQYF
V gene: TRBV7-2; J gene: TRBJ2-5; CDR3 protein: CASSLGASSLQETQYF
V gene: TRBV6-2/TRBV6-3; J gene: TRBJ2-3; CDR3 protein: CASSLRTSGRNTDTQYF
V gene: TRBV4-1; J gene: TRBJ2-1; CDR3 protein: CASSQEEGTRDEQFF
V gene: TRBV20-1; J gene: TRBJ1-1; CDR3 protein: CSAREYRDGGTEAFF
V gene: TRBV27; J gene: TRBJ1-3; CDR3 protein: CASSLKGRMGTIYF
V gene: TRBV7-2; J gene: TRBJ2-7; CDR3 protein: CASSLGGIWYEQYF
V gene: TRBV6-1; J gene: TRBJ2-7; CDR3 protein: CASRETSGTYEQYF
V gene: TRBV7-2; J gene: TRBJ2-2; CDR3 protein: CASSLAGGSTGELFF
V gene: TRBV6-1; J gene: TRBJ1-1; CDR3 protein: CASSEGSRTRPAFF
V gene: TRBV6-1; J gene: TRBJ2-1; CDR3 protein: CATSGGGNPSVYNEQFF
V gene: TRBV28; J gene: TRBJ2-1; CDR3 protein: CASSSSGKEQFF
V gene: TRBV19; J gene: TRBJ1-1; CDR3 protein: CASKDRLNTEAFF
V gene: TRBV10-3; J gene: TRBJ2-2; CDR3 protein: CAISEEAASNTGELFF
V gene: TRBV6-1; J gene: TRBJ2-7; CDR3 protein: CASSEYPMNYEQYF
V gene: TRBV7-8; J gene: TRBJ2-7; CDR3 protein: CASSLGIGQGGEQYF
V gene: TRBV7-2; J gene: TRBJ1-5; CDR3 protein: CASSLADGQPQHF
V gene: TRBV7-2; J gene: TRBJ2-1; CDR3 protein: CASSERDPVRTSGIFNEQFF
V gene: TRBV4-1; J gene: TRBJ1-4; CDR3 protein: CASRQPGETNEKLFF
V gene: TRBV9; J gene: TRBJ2-2; CDR3 protein: CASSSVGGGDTGELFF
V gene: TRBV4-2; J gene: TRBJ2-7; CDR3 protein: CASSQEYQTGAIYEQYF
V gene: TRBV12-3/TRBV12-4; J gene: TRBJ1-6; CDR3 protein: CASSLMGITNSPLHF
V gene: TRBV6-6; J gene: TRBJ2-5; CDR3 protein: CASSYFSGYQETQYF
V gene: TRBV11-2; J gene: TRBJ2-6; CDR3 protein: CASSLDEGRREVLTF
V gene: TRBV7-7; J gene: TRBJ2-1; CDR3 protein: CASSPILSGGLPNEQFF
V gene: TRBV12-3/TRBV12-4; J gene: TRBJ2-7; CDR3 protein: CASTNTWGERYEQYF
V gene: TRBV6-5; J gene: TRBJ1-5; CDR3 protein: CASRRRINQPQHF
V gene: TRBV7-2; J gene: TRBJ1-6; CDR3 protein: CASSLAGQGDSPLHF
V gene: TRBV7-9; J gene: TRBJ2-1; CDR3 protein: CASNGGGGRPPNEQFF
V gene: TRBV19; J gene: TRBJ1-1; CDR3 protein: CATGQGTEAFF
V gene: TRBV7-2; J gene: TRBJ1-5; CDR3 protein: CASSLRMGAGQPQHF
V gene: TRBV7-2; J gene: TRBJ2-1; CDR3 protein: CASSFASGSYNEQFF
V gene: TRBV25-1; J gene: TRBJ2-5; CDR3 protein: CASSESRTSDQETQYF
V gene: TRBV12-3/TRBV12-4; J gene: TRBJ1-2; CDR3 protein: CASVYHRGRLDGYTF
V gene: TRBV20-1; J gene: TRBJ2-2; CDR3 protein: CSAPAREGGRELFF
V gene: TRBV28; J gene: TRBJ2-3; CDR3 protein: CASSKLYTQYF
V gene: TRBV12-3/TRBV12-4; J gene: TRBJ1-3; CDR3 protein: CASSFFPGPSGNTIYF
V gene: TRBV5-6; J gene: TRBJ2-7; CDR3 protein: CASSGTGRYEQYF